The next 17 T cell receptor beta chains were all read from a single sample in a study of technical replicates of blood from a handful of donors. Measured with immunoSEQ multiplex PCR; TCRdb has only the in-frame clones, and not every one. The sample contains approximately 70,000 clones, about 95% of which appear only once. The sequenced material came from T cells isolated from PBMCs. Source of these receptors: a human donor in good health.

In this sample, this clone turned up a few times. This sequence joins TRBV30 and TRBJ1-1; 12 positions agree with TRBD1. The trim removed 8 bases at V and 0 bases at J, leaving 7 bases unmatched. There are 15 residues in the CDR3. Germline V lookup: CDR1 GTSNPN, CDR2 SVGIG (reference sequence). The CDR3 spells CARTGTGGLNTEAFF. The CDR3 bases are TGTGCCCGGACGGGGACAGGGGGCTTGAACACTGAAGCTTTCTTT.

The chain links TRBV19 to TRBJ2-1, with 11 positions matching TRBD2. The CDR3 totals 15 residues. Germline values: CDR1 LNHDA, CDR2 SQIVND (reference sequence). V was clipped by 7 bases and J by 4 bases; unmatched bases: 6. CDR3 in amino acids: CASTFSGRGYNEQFF. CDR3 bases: TGTGCCAGTACCTTTAGCGGGAGGGGTTACAATGAGCAGTTCTTC. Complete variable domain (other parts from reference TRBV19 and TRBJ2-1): DGGITQSPKYLFRKEGQNVTLSCEQNLNHDAMYWYRQDPGQGLRLIYYSQIVNDFQKGDIAEGYSVSREKKESFPLTVTSAQKNPTAFYLCASTFSGRGYNEQFFGPGTRLTVL.

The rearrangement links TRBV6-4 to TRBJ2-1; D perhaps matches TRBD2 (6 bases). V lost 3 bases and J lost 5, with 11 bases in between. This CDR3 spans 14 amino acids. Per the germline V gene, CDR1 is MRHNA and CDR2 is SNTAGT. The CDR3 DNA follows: TGTGCCAGCAGTGAACTAGCTATCGACAATGAGCAGTTCTTC. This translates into CASSELAIDNEQFF.

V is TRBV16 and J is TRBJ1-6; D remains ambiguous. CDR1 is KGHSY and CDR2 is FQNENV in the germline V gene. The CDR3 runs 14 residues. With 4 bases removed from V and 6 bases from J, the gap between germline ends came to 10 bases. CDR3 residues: CASSRVQPNSPLHF. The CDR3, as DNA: TGTGCCAGCAGCCGAGTCCAACCTAATTCACCCCTCCACTTT.

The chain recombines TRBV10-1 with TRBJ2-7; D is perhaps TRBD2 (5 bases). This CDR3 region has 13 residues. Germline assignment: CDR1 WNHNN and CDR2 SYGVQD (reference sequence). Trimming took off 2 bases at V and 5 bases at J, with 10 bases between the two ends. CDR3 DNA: TGCGCCAGCAGTGAGGACTATTTCCACGAGCAGTACTTC. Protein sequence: CASSEDYFHEQYF.

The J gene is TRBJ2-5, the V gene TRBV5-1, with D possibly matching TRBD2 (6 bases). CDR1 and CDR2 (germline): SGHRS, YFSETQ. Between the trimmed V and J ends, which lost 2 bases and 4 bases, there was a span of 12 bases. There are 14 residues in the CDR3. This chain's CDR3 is CASSLRGNVETQYF. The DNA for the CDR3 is TGCGCCAGCAGCTTACGGGGGAACGTAGAGACCCAGTACTTC.

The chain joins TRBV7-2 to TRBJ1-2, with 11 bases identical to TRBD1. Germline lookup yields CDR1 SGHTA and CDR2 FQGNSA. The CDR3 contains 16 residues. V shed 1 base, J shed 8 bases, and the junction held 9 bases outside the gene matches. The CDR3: CASSLVDRGRGKGYTF. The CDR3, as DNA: TGTGCCAGCAGCTTAGTGGACAGGGGGCGCGGGAAGGGCTACACCTTC.

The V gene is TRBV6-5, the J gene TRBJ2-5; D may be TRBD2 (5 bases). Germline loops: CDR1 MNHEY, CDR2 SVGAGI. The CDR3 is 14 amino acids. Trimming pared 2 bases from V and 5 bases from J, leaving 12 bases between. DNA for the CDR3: TGTGCCAGCAGTTACGGCGGGTTTACGGAGACCCAGTACTTC. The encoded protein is CASSYGGFTETQYF.

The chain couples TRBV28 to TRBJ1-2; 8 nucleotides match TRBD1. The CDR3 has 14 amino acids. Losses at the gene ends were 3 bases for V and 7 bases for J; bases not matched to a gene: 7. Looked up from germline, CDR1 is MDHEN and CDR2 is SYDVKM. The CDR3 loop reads CASSFDRGVFGYTF. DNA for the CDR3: TGTGCCAGCAGTTTTGACAGGGGTGTATTTGGCTACACCTTC.

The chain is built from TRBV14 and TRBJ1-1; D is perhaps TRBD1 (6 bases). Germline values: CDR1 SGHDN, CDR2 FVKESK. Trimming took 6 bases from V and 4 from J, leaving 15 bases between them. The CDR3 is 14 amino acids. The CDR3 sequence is CASSGGGPGTEAFF. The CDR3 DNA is TGTGCCAGCAGTGGGGGGGGGCCGGGCACTGAAGCTTTCTTT.

The CDR3 nucleotides read TGTGCCAGCAGGCAACTAGCGGGAGACGAGCAGTACTTC. Protein product: CASRQLAGDEQYF. The chain recombines TRBV5-4 with TRBJ2-7, with 11 bases identical to TRBD2. Germline lookup yields CDR1 SGHNT and CDR2 YYREEE (reference sequence). V gave up 5 bases and J gave up 5 bases; unmatched junction bases: 3. The CDR3 length is 13 residues.

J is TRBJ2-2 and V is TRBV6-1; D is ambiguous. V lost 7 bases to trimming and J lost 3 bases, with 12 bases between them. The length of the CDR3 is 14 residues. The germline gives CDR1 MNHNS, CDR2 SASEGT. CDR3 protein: CASKDSHYTGELFF. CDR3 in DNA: TGTGCCAGCAAGGATAGCCATTACACCGGGGAGCTGTTTTTT.

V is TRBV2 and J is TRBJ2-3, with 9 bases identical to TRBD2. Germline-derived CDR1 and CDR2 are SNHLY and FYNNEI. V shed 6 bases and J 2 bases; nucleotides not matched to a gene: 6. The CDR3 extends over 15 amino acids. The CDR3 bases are TGTGCCAGCAGCCCCCTAGCGGGAATCACAGATACGCAGTATTTT. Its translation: CASSPLAGITDTQYF.

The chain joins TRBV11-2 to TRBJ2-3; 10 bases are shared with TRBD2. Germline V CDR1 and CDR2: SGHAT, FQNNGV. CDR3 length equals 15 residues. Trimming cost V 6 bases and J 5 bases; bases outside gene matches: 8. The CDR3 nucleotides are TGTGCCAGCAGGCCTCTAGCGGGGGTCAAAGATACGCAGTATTTT. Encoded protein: CASRPLAGVKDTQYF.

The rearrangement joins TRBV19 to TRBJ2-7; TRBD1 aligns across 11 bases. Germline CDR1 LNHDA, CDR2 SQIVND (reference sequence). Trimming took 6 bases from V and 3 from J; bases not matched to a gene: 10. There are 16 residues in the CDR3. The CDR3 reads CASSNHRDRGFYEQYF. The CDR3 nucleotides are TGTGCCAGTAGCAATCACCGGGACAGGGGGTTCTACGAGCAGTACTTC.

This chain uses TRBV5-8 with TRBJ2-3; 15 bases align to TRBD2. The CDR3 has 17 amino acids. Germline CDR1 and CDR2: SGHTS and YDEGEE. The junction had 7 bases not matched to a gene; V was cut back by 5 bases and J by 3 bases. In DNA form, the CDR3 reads TGTGCCAGCAGTTTTCCGGGACTAGCGGGAGGTACAGATACGCAGTATTTT. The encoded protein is CASSFPGLAGGTDTQYF.

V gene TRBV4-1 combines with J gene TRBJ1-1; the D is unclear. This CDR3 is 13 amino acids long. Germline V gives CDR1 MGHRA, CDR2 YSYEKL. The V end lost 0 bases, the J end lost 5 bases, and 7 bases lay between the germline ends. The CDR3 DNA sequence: TGCGCCAGCAGCCAAGATAGCATGACTGAAGCTTTCTTT. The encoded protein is CASSQDSMTEAFF.